This T cell receptor beta chain was retrieved from a study of T cell repertoires in cytomegalovirus infection. Study in general: CMV infection plus the matching HLA type was flagged by public TCR beta signatures.

Each CDR3 protein gets one entry after TCRdb re-called the reads with MiXCR. The table lists around 750,000 distinct CDR3 sequences, about 33% of them singletons. Study results and limitations: The ex vivo response was dominated by HLA-C-restricted CMV-specific TCR beta clonotypes.

Germline values: CDR1 DFQATT, CDR2 SNEGSKA (reference sequence). The CDR3 is made up of 15 amino acids. V dropped 6 bases and J dropped 5; count of bases not matched to a gene: 8. A word on this clonotype: The antigen remains undetermined.

Sequenced here: cultured CD8+ T cells from PBMCs, sampled from culture after CMV antigen stimulation. This clonotype was obtained from a human donor in good health (CMV status not recorded). Some clones in this sample may be carry-over from other donors' samples. The V call is TRBV20-1, the J call TRBJ2-5; 14 bases match TRBD2. The CDR3 nucleotides read TGCAGTGCCACGACTAGCGGGGGGGCCCGGGAGACCCAGTACTTC. It specifies CSATTSGGARETQYF.